Listed below are T cell receptor beta chains from one sample, sequenced in a study of shared clonotypes between healthy human individuals. Sequencing used immunoSEQ multiplex PCR; TCRdb keeps in-frame clones, though not all of them. The sample has about half a million clones; approximately 78% are singletons. The sequenced sample consisted of PBMCs. These TCRs come from a woman aged 40 to 49 in good health. Some clones in this sample may be carry-over from other donors' samples. CDR3s include the opening cysteine and the closing phenylalanine or tryptophan. The order of the fields is CDR3 protein, CDR3 DNA, V gene, clone size, D gene, J gene. D genes are given only for firm matches. Rows may omit the clone size; those that give it use once, few, many or a size class.

cdr3_aa: CASSDQGAGSEQFF; cdr3_nt: TGTGCCAGCAGTGACCAGGGGGCTGGGAGTGAGCAGTTCTTC; v_call: TRBV2; clone_size: once; d_call: TRBD1; j_call: TRBJ2-1
cdr3_aa: CASSVAPGQGYGYTF; cdr3_nt: TGTGCCAGCAGCGTAGCTCCCGGGCAGGGGTATGGCTACACCTTC; v_call: TRBV9; clone_size: -; d_call: -; j_call: TRBJ1-2
cdr3_aa: CASSFSSNYGYTF; cdr3_nt: TGTGCCAGCAGCTTTTCCTCGAACTATGGCTACACCTTC; v_call: TRBV11-2; clone_size: -; d_call: -; j_call: TRBJ1-2
cdr3_aa: CASSYTGDSGYTF; cdr3_nt: TGTGCCAGCAGTTACACAGGGGATAGTGGCTACACCTTC; v_call: TRBV6-5; clone_size: -; d_call: TRBD1; j_call: TRBJ1-2
cdr3_aa: CASSKEDEQYF; cdr3_nt: TGTGCCAGCAGCAAAGAGGACGAGCAGTACTTC; v_call: TRBV21-1; clone_size: few; d_call: -; j_call: TRBJ2-7
cdr3_aa: CASSEWGVTEAFF; cdr3_nt: TGTGCCAGCAGCGAATGGGGGGTCACTGAAGCTTTCTTT; v_call: TRBV28; clone_size: -; d_call: -; j_call: TRBJ1-1
cdr3_aa: CATSSYRGGAGANVLTF; cdr3_nt: TGTGCCACCAGCAGTTACAGGGGGGGAGCTGGGGCCAACGTCCTGACTTTC; v_call: TRBV15; clone_size: -; d_call: -; j_call: TRBJ2-6
cdr3_aa: CASSPWGGGGEAFF; cdr3_nt: TGTGCCAGCAGCCCGTGGGGAGGGGGCGGTGAAGCTTTCTTT; v_call: TRBV11-2; clone_size: many; d_call: TRBD1; j_call: TRBJ1-1
cdr3_aa: CASSPRLAGEGEQFF; cdr3_nt: TGTGCCAGCTCACCAAGGCTAGCGGGAGAAGGTGAGCAGTTCTTC; v_call: TRBV18; clone_size: -; d_call: TRBD2; j_call: TRBJ2-1
cdr3_aa: CASSQDRSGELFF; cdr3_nt: TGCGCCAGCAGCCAAGACCGATCCGGGGAGCTGTTTTTT; v_call: TRBV5-1; clone_size: -; d_call: -; j_call: TRBJ2-2
cdr3_aa: CASSSRAYSTDTQYF; cdr3_nt: TGTGCCAGTAGTTCCAGGGCTTACAGCACAGATACGCAGTATTTT; v_call: TRBV19; clone_size: once; d_call: -; j_call: TRBJ2-3
cdr3_aa: CASSRDKNQPQHF; cdr3_nt: TGTGCCAGTAGTAGGGACAAAAATCAGCCCCAGCATTTT; v_call: TRBV19; clone_size: few; d_call: -; j_call: TRBJ1-5
cdr3_aa: CASSLKGRLTGYTF; cdr3_nt: TGTGCCAGCAGTTTAAAAGGGAGACTTACAGGCTACACCTTC; v_call: TRBV27; clone_size: -; d_call: -; j_call: TRBJ1-2
cdr3_aa: CASSPPGGLQETQYF; cdr3_nt: TGTGCCAGCAGCCCCCCCGGCGGCCTACAAGAGACCCAGTACTTC; v_call: TRBV27; clone_size: -; d_call: -; j_call: TRBJ2-5
cdr3_aa: CASSATTDRWGNTEAFF; cdr3_nt: TGTGCCAGCAGTGCGACAACCGACAGGTGGGGGAACACTGAAGCTTTCTTT; v_call: TRBV28; clone_size: once; d_call: -; j_call: TRBJ1-1
cdr3_aa: CASRGFSGNTIYF; cdr3_nt: TGTGCCAGCAGGGGATTCTCTGGAAACACCATATATTTT; v_call: TRBV4-2; clone_size: -; d_call: -; j_call: TRBJ1-3
cdr3_aa: CASTGTSRFYEQYF; cdr3_nt: TGTGCCAGCACAGGGACTAGCCGGTTCTACGAGCAGTACTTC; v_call: TRBV2; clone_size: -; d_call: TRBD2; j_call: TRBJ2-7
cdr3_aa: CASSLPGGPDTQYF; cdr3_nt: TGCGCCAGCAGCCTCCCCGGTGGACCAGATACGCAGTATTTT; v_call: TRBV4-1; clone_size: -; d_call: -; j_call: TRBJ2-3
cdr3_aa: CASSLVGQINYGYTF; cdr3_nt: TGTGCCAGCAGCTTGGTGGGACAGATTAACTATGGCTACACCTTC; v_call: TRBV5-2; clone_size: -; d_call: -; j_call: TRBJ1-2
cdr3_aa: CASSEAGRSTGELFF; cdr3_nt: TGTGCCAGCAGTGAAGCGGGTAGAAGTACCGGGGAGCTGTTTTTT; v_call: TRBV6-1; clone_size: -; d_call: -; j_call: TRBJ2-2
cdr3_aa: CASSLSGRSGELFF; cdr3_nt: TGTGCCAGCAGCTTATCAGGGCGGTCCGGGGAGCTGTTTTTT; v_call: TRBV11-2; clone_size: -; d_call: -; j_call: TRBJ2-2
cdr3_aa: CASSFTSYNEQFF; cdr3_nt: TGTGCCAGCAGTTTCACCTCCTACAATGAGCAGTTCTTC; v_call: TRBV27; clone_size: -; d_call: -; j_call: TRBJ2-1
cdr3_aa: CASSQPGQETQYF; cdr3_nt: TGCGCCAGCAGCCAACCGGGCCAAGAGACCCAGTACTTC; v_call: TRBV4-1; clone_size: -; d_call: -; j_call: TRBJ2-5
cdr3_aa: CASSLDSGRASGELFF; cdr3_nt: TGTGCCAGCAGCTTAGATAGCGGGAGGGCCTCCGGGGAGCTGTTTTTT; v_call: TRBV7-2; clone_size: -; d_call: TRBD2; j_call: TRBJ2-2
cdr3_aa: CASRDRGFTGELFF; cdr3_nt: TGTGCCAGCAGGGACAGGGGATTTACCGGGGAGCTGTTTTTT; v_call: TRBV5-8; clone_size: -; d_call: TRBD1; j_call: TRBJ2-2
cdr3_aa: CASSPPTRDTQYF; cdr3_nt: TGTGCCAGCTCACCTCCGACACGGGATACGCAGTATTTT; v_call: TRBV18; clone_size: -; d_call: -; j_call: TRBJ2-3
cdr3_aa: CASSLFGQHTEAFF; cdr3_nt: TGTGCCAGCAGCTTATTCGGACAACACACTGAAGCTTTCTTT; v_call: TRBV7-2; clone_size: -; d_call: -; j_call: TRBJ1-1
cdr3_aa: CASSWLGADTQYF; cdr3_nt: TGTGCCAGCAGCTGGCTTGGGGCAGATACGCAGTATTTT; v_call: TRBV7-9; clone_size: -; d_call: -; j_call: TRBJ2-3
cdr3_aa: CASSLLMGGRATGEQFF; cdr3_nt: TGTGCCAGCAGCTTATTAATGGGCGGGAGGGCAACGGGTGAGCAGTTCTTC; v_call: TRBV7-9; clone_size: -; d_call: TRBD2; j_call: TRBJ2-1
cdr3_aa: CASSPKDRGYTDTQYF; cdr3_nt: TGTGCCAGCTCACCAAAAGACAGGGGGTACACAGATACGCAGTATTTT; v_call: TRBV18; clone_size: many; d_call: TRBD1; j_call: TRBJ2-3
cdr3_aa: CASSRGQETQYF; cdr3_nt: TGTGCCAGTAGTAGGGGCCAAGAGACCCAGTACTTC; v_call: TRBV19; clone_size: -; d_call: -; j_call: TRBJ2-5
cdr3_aa: CASSLSVWETQYF; cdr3_nt: TGTGCCAGCAGCTTGTCAGTCTGGGAGACCCAGTACTTC; v_call: TRBV5-6; clone_size: -; d_call: -; j_call: TRBJ2-5
cdr3_aa: CASSFLEGTDTQYF; cdr3_nt: TGTGCCAGCAGCTTCCTAGAAGGAACAGATACGCAGTATTTT; v_call: TRBV7-9; clone_size: -; d_call: -; j_call: TRBJ2-3
cdr3_aa: CASSFGRLADTQYF; cdr3_nt: TGTGCCAGCAGTTTCGGGCGACTAGCGGATACGCAGTATTTT; v_call: TRBV27; clone_size: once; d_call: TRBD2; j_call: TRBJ2-3
cdr3_aa: CASSSRTANYGYTF; cdr3_nt: TGTGCCAGTAGTTCCCGGACAGCTAACTATGGCTACACCTTC; v_call: TRBV19; clone_size: many; d_call: -; j_call: TRBJ1-2
cdr3_aa: CASGAGGRAYEQYF; cdr3_nt: TGTGCCAGTGGAGCAGGCGGCAGGGCGTACGAGCAGTACTTC; v_call: TRBV7-9; clone_size: -; d_call: -; j_call: TRBJ2-7
cdr3_aa: CASSPLTGEISPLHF; cdr3_nt: TGCGCCAGCAGCCCCTTAACAGGGGAAATTTCACCCCTCCACTTT; v_call: TRBV4-1; clone_size: -; d_call: TRBD1; j_call: TRBJ1-6
cdr3_aa: CASSVGGGLAYNEQFF; cdr3_nt: TGTGCCAGCAGCGTAGGGGGAGGACTAGCGTACAATGAGCAGTTCTTC; v_call: TRBV9; clone_size: -; d_call: TRBD2; j_call: TRBJ2-1
cdr3_aa: CASSEGGSGTGYTF; cdr3_nt: TGTGCCAGCAGTGAAGGAGGCAGTGGAACTGGCTACACCTTC; v_call: TRBV6-1; clone_size: -; d_call: -; j_call: TRBJ1-2
cdr3_aa: CASSPDRGNPNEKLFF; cdr3_nt: TGCGCCAGCAGCCCGGACAGGGGGAATCCTAATGAAAAACTGTTTTTT; v_call: TRBV5-1; clone_size: -; d_call: TRBD1; j_call: TRBJ1-4
cdr3_aa: CASSVALTLTIGELFF; cdr3_nt: TGTGCCAGCAGCGTAGCTCTGACACTAACCATCGGGGAGCTGTTTTTT; v_call: TRBV9; clone_size: few; d_call: -; j_call: TRBJ2-2
cdr3_aa: CATRGLVGASYGYTF; cdr3_nt: TGTGCCACCAGGGGCCTCGTGGGGGCGAGCTATGGCTACACCTTC; v_call: TRBV6-5; clone_size: -; d_call: -; j_call: TRBJ1-2
cdr3_aa: CAWSSALLSNQPQHF; cdr3_nt: TGTGCCTGGAGTTCGGCTCTTTTGAGCAATCAGCCCCAGCATTTT; v_call: TRBV30; clone_size: once; d_call: -; j_call: TRBJ1-5
cdr3_aa: CASSKGQTFGPIYEQYF; cdr3_nt: TGTGCCAGCAGCAAAGGACAAACCTTCGGGCCGATCTACGAGCAGTACTTC; v_call: TRBV5-4; clone_size: many; d_call: -; j_call: TRBJ2-7
cdr3_aa: CASSLGLSTDTQYF; cdr3_nt: TGCGCCAGCAGCCTAGGACTGAGCACAGATACGCAGTATTTT; v_call: TRBV5-1; clone_size: -; d_call: -; j_call: TRBJ2-3
cdr3_aa: CASRPGTENLCEQYF; cdr3_nt: TGTGCCAGCAGACCTGGGACAGAGAATTTATGCGAGCAGTACTTC; v_call: TRBV2; clone_size: -; d_call: TRBD1; j_call: TRBJ2-7
cdr3_aa: CASSYSDTINEKLFF; cdr3_nt: TGTGCCAGCAGTTACTCGGACACGATAAATGAAAAACTGTTTTTT; v_call: TRBV6-6; clone_size: -; d_call: -; j_call: TRBJ1-4
cdr3_aa: CASSPDSNQPQHF; cdr3_nt: TGTGCCAGCAGCCCGGACAGCAATCAGCCCCAGCATTTT; v_call: TRBV5-5; clone_size: -; d_call: -; j_call: TRBJ1-5
cdr3_aa: CAISDGTAGEQYF; cdr3_nt: TGTGCCATCAGTGACGGAACGGCAGGCGAGCAGTACTTC; v_call: TRBV10-3; clone_size: once; d_call: -; j_call: TRBJ2-7
cdr3_aa: CASSSQANSGNTIYF; cdr3_nt: TGTGCCAGCAGCTCGCAGGCTAACTCTGGAAACACCATATATTTT; v_call: TRBV7-2; clone_size: -; d_call: -; j_call: TRBJ1-3
cdr3_aa: CASSYSGGAGYTF; cdr3_nt: TGTGCCAGCAGTTACTCGGGGGGCGCTGGCTACACCTTC; v_call: TRBV6-6; clone_size: -; d_call: -; j_call: TRBJ1-2
cdr3_aa: CAISGAGSTDTQYF; cdr3_nt: TGTGCCATCAGCGGGGCAGGAAGCACAGATACGCAGTATTTT; v_call: TRBV10-3; clone_size: -; d_call: -; j_call: TRBJ2-3
cdr3_aa: CASSPSTGLLHEKLFF; cdr3_nt: TGTGCCAGCTCACCCTCAACGGGCCTGCTACATGAAAAACTGTTTTTT; v_call: TRBV18; clone_size: -; d_call: -; j_call: TRBJ1-4